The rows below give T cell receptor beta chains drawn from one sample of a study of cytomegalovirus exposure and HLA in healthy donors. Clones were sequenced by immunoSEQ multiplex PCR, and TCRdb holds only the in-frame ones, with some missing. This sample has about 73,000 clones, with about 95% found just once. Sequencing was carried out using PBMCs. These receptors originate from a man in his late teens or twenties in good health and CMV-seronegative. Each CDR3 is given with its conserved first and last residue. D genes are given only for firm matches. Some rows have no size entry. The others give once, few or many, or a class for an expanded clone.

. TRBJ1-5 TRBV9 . CASSPAPDQPQHF TGTGCCAGCAGCCCCGCCCCGGATCAGCCCCAGCATTTT
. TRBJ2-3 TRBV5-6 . CASSTWGGLTQYF TGTGCCAGCAGTACGTGGGGGGGCCTTACGCAGTATTTT
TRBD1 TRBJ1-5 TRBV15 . CATNPTGGSQPQHF TGTGCCACCAACCCGACAGGGGGAAGCCAGCCCCAGCATTTT
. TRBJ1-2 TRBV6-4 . CASSPLGGEGYTF TGTGCCAGCAGTCCCCTCGGGGGGGAAGGCTACACCTTC
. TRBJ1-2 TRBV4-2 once CASSQELAGQTHYGYTF TGTGCCAGCAGCCAAGAATTGGCCGGACAGACTCACTATGGCTACACCTTC
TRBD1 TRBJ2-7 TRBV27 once CASSYGQGLYEQYF TGTGCCAGCAGTTACGGACAGGGTCTCTACGAGCAGTACTTC
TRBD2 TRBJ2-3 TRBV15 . CATSRETSGADTQYF TGTGCCACCAGCAGAGAGACTAGCGGGGCAGATACGCAGTATTTT
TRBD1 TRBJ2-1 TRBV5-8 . CASSWGTARNEQFF TGTGCCAGCAGCTGGGGGACAGCTCGGAATGAGCAGTTCTTC
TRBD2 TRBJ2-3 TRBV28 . CASSPLAGAPTDTQYF TGTGCCAGCAGTCCTCTAGCGGGGGCTCCCACAGATACGCAGTATTTT
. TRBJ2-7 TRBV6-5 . CASSYSLASDRYF TGTGCCAGCAGTTACTCGCTCGCCAGCGACAGGTACTTC
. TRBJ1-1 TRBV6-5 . CASSPPGVPEAFF TGTGCCAGCAGCCCTCCAGGGGTCCCTGAAGCTTTCTTT
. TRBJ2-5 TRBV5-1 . CASSFGETQYF TGCGCCAGCAGCTTCGGGGAGACCCAGTACTTC
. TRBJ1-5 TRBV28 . CASTLQGGQPQHF TGTGCCAGCACCTTACAGGGCGGCCAGCCCCAGCATTTT
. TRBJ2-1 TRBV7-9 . CASSPLSEQFF TGTGCCAGCAGCCCCCTGAGTGAGCAGTTCTTC
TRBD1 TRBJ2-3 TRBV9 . CASSFGQGLTDTQYF TGTGCCAGCAGCTTTGGACAGGGGCTCACAGATACGCAGTATTTT
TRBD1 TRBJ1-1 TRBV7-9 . CASSSDGTGKRTEAFF TGTGCCAGCAGCTCGGACGGGACAGGGAAGAGAACTGAAGCTTTCTTT
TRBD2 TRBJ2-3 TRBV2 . CASSDLGLATDTQYF TGTGCCAGCAGTGATCTGGGACTAGCAACTGATACGCAGTATTTT
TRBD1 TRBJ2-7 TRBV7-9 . CASSLRQGSSEQYF TGTGCCAGCAGCCTCCGACAGGGATCGTCCGAGCAGTACTTC
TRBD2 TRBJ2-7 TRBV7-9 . CASSQGLAGGYSREQYF TGTGCCAGCAGCCAAGGACTAGCGGGGGGTTATTCCCGGGAGCAGTACTTC
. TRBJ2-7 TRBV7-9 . CASSPSGPHQYF TGTGCCAGCAGCCCCTCAGGGCCGCATCAGTACTTC
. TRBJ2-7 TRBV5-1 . CASSFGFEQYF TGCGCCAGCAGCTTCGGTTTCGAGCAGTACTTC
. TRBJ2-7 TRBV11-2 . CASSPRRLRDTSYEQYF TGTGCCAGCAGCCCACGCCGGCTCCGGGACACCTCCTACGAGCAGTACTTC
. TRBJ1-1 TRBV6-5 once CASSYLALNTEAFF TGTGCCAGCAGTTACTTGGCCCTGAACACTGAAGCTTTCTTT
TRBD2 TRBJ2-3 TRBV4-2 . CASSPIAGSTDTQYF TGTGCCAGCAGCCCCATAGCGGGGAGCACAGATACGCAGTATTTT
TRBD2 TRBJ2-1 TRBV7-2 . CASRTQGTSGGNEQFF TGTGCCAGCAGAACTCAGGGGACTAGCGGCGGCAATGAGCAGTTCTTC
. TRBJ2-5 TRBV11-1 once CASSLGTVTQETQYF TGTGCCAGCAGCTTAGGAACAGTAACTCAAGAGACCCAGTACTTC
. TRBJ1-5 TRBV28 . CASSLWPESRPNQPQHF TGTGCCAGCAGTTTATGGCCTGAGTCGCGGCCCAATCAGCCCCAGCATTTT
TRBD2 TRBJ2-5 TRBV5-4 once CASSLRGLAVPQETQYF TGTGCCAGCAGCTTGCGGGGACTAGCGGTTCCACAAGAGACCCAGTACTTC
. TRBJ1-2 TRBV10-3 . CAISERRDYGYTF TGTGCCATCAGTGAAAGACGGGACTATGGCTACACCTTC
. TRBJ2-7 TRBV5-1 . CASSRQGGSEQYF TGCGCCAGCAGTCGACAGGGAGGCTCCGAGCAGTACTTC
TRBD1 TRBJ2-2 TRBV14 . CASSPRTGANTGELFF TGTGCCAGCAGCCCGCGGACAGGGGCGAACACCGGGGAGCTGTTTTTT
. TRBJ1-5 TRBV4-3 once CASSRDRDTNQPQHF TGCGCCAGCAGCCGAGACCGGGACACCAATCAGCCCCAGCATTTT
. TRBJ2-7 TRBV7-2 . CASSRPGRVVGEQYF TGTGCCAGCAGCCGCCCTGGGCGGGTGGTAGGCGAGCAGTACTTC
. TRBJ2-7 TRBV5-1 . CASSQSGRGAYEQYF TGCGCCAGCAGCCAGAGTGGGAGGGGGGCTTACGAGCAGTACTTC
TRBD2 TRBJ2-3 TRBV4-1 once CASSQEPLLAGGGDTQYF TGCGCCAGCAGCCAAGAACCCCTACTAGCGGGGGGGGGAGATACGCAGTATTTT
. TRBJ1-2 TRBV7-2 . CASSLATEYYGYTF TGTGCCAGCAGCTTAGCGACAGAATACTATGGCTACACCTTC
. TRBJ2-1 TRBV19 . CASSPQRLSSYNEQFF TGTGCCAGTAGCCCACAGCGGCTTAGCTCCTACAATGAGCAGTTCTTC
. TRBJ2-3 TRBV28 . CATGGLKSTDTQYF TGTGCCACCGGGGGACTGAAGAGCACAGATACGCAGTATTTT
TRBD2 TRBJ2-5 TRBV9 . CASSVVGGSTQETQYF TGTGCCAGCAGCGTAGTGGGGGGGTCGACGCAAGAGACCCAGTACTTC
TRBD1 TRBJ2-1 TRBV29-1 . CSVGQGAMNEQFF TGCAGCGTGGGACAGGGGGCTATGAATGAGCAGTTCTTC
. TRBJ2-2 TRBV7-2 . CASSSRAGELFF TGTGCCAGCAGCTCCCGAGCCGGGGAGCTGTTTTTT
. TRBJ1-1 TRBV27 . CASSLQGWTEAFF TGTGCCAGCAGTTTGCAGGGATGGACTGAAGCTTTCTTT
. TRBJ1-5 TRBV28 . CASSPRLGQPQHF TGTGCCAGCAGTCCCAGACTCGGCCAGCCCCAGCATTTT
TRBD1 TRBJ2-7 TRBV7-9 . CASSLGTGGWYEQYF TGTGCCAGCAGCTTAGGCACAGGGGGCTGGTACGAGCAGTACTTC
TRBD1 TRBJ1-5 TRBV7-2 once CASSPQGASSNQPQHF TGTGCCAGCAGTCCACAGGGGGCGTCGAGCAATCAGCCCCAGCATTTT
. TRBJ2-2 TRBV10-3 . CAISPDSNTGELFF TGTGCCATCAGCCCGGACTCTAACACCGGGGAGCTGTTTTTT
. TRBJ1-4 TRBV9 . CASSPRQDPIKLFF TGTGCCAGCAGCCCCCGACAGGACCCAATAAAACTGTTTTTT